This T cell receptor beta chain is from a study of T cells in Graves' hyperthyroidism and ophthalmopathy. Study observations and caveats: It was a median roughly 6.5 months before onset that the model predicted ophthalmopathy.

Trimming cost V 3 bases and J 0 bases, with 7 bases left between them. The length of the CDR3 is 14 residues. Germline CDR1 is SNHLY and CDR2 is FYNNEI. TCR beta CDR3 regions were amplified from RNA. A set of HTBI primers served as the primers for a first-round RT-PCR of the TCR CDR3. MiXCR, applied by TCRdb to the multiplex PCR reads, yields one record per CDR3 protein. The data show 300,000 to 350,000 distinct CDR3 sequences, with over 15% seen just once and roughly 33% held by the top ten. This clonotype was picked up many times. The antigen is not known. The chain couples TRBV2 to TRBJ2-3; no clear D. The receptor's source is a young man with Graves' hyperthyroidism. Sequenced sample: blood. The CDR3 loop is CASSEQPSTDTQYF. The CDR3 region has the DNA TGTGCCAGCAGTGAGCAGCCTAGCACAGATACGCAGTATTTT.